The clone carrying this T cell receptor beta chain was detected a few times. These data come from a study of shared T cell receptors in the human thymus. TCRdb's table, derived via immunoSEQ multiplex PCR, lists solely in-frame clones and lacks some. The sample contains under 700,000 clones, about 84% of which appear only once. This CDR3 is built from 16 residues. Trimming took off 5 bases at V and 5 bases at J, with 22 bases between the two ends. Germline V lookup: CDR1 MNHNY, CDR2 SVGAGI (reference sequence). The same sample was also used in a study of human thymus T cells. That work states: In unrelated individuals, thymic repertoires overlapped highly, according to related research.

Sample: thymocytes. This TCR came from a boy under two years old with a congenital heart defect. The rearrangement links TRBV6-6 to TRBJ2-7; D is possibly TRBD2 (6 bases). CDR3 DNA sequence: TGTGCCAGCAGTACGGGGACGGGGGAGTTGGAGGACGAGCAGTACTTC. It yields the protein CASSTGTGELEDEQYF.